What follows are 15 T cell receptor beta chains derived from one specimen sequenced in a study of shared clonotypes between healthy human individuals. Only in-frame clones appear in the TCRdb table, and some are missing; sequencing was by immunoSEQ multiplex PCR. The sample lists just over 2,000,000 clones, 85% to 95% seen once, with around 0.13% in the top ten. Source material: naive CD4+ T cells sorted from blood. Subset here: CD45RA+ positively selected. These receptors all stem from a man in his late teens or twenties in good health.

The chain couples TRBV19 to TRBJ2-7; 9 bases fit TRBD1. J lost 7 bases, V lost 5 bases, and 9 bases had no gene match. The CDR3 covers 14 residues. Germline V gene data show CDR1 as LNHDA and CDR2 as SQIVND (reference sequence). Here the CDR3 reads CASSPRDRVGEQYF. The CDR3 DNA follows: TGTGCCAGTAGTCCCCGGGACAGGGTGGGAGAGCAGTACTTC. Filled out from reference TRBV19 and TRBJ2-7, the complete variable domain reads DGGITQSPKYLFRKEGQNVTLSCEQNLNHDAMYWYRQDPGQGLRLIYYSQIVNDFQKGDIAEGYSVSREKKESFPLTVTSAQKNPTAFYLCASSPRDRVGEQYFGPGTRLTVT.

The V call is TRBV2, the J call TRBJ2-7; D is unresolved. The CDR3 extends over 13 amino acids. V was pared by 5 bases and J by 3 bases, with 11 bases between. From germline, CDR1 is SNHLY and CDR2 FYNNEI. CDR3 coding DNA: TGTGCCAGCAGTCTTAGCCGCAGCTACGAGCAGTACTTC. This sequence encodes CASSLSRSYEQYF.

This clone was seen a single time. The chain links TRBV10-3 to TRBJ1-1; D is undetermined. V shed 2 bases and J shed 1 base, with 8 bases lying between them. CDR3 size: 14 residues. Germline CDR1 is ENHRY and CDR2 is SYGVKD. The CDR3 nucleotides read TGTGCCATCAGTGAGCTAGGGCCGAACACTGAAGCTTTCTTT. The encoded protein is CAISELGPNTEAFF.

The rearrangement joins TRBV6-5 to TRBJ2-7, with TRBD2 as a possible D gene (6 bases). The CDR3 has 15 residues. The V gene lost 1 base and the J gene lost 0 bases, with 10 bases spanning the gap. From germline, CDR1 is MNHEY and CDR2 SVGAGI. The CDR3 nucleotides read TGTGCCAGCAGTTACTGGGCGGGGCTCTCCTACGAGCAGTACTTC. Translation gives CASSYWAGLSYEQYF.

This chain connects TRBV11-3 to TRBJ2-7, with D unclear. The CDR3 consists of 14 residues. Germline CDR1 SGHNT, CDR2 YENEEA. Trimming removed 5 bases from V and 5 bases from J, with 16 bases in between. The CDR3 bases are TGTGCCAGCAGCCCCTCTCGGGTTTCCCACGAGCAGTACTTC. Translation gives CASSPSRVSHEQYF.

J is TRBJ2-3 and V is TRBV11-2; D is unclear. CDR1 SGHAT and CDR2 FQNNGV come from the germline V gene. Trimming cost V 1 base and J 5 bases, with 7 bases left between them. CDR3 length: 13 residues. As DNA, the CDR3 is TGTGCCAGCAGCTTAGGGAATTTAGATACGCAGTATTTT. It is translated as CASSLGNLDTQYF.

Concerning this clone itself: It may be a read error: a sequence one base away is much more abundant. The chain joins TRBV11-2 to TRBJ2-2; no clear D. The V and J ends lost 2 bases and 7 bases respectively, with 2 bases between them. CDR3 length: 11 residues. In germline, CDR1 is SGHAT, CDR2 FQNNGV. CDR3 bases: TGTGCCAGCAGCTTACTCGGGGAGCTGTTTTTT. It yields the protein CASSLLGELFF.

The chain couples TRBV30 to TRBJ2-7; 9 positions agree with TRBD2. CDR1 and CDR2 (germline): GTSNPN, SVGIG (reference sequence). This CDR3 is 13 amino acids long. V trimming: 4 bases; J trimming: 0 bases; junction bases outside the gene matches: 1. CDR3 nucleotides: TGTGCCTGGAAACTAGCGGGCTCCTACGAGCAGTACTTC. This gives the protein CAWKLAGSYEQYF.

The chain recombines TRBV30 with TRBJ2-7; 9 bases map to TRBD1. Germline values: CDR1 GTSNPN, CDR2 SVGIG (reference sequence). The CDR3 consists of 12 residues. V gave up 6 bases and J gave up 3 bases; unmatched junction bases: 3. The CDR3 protein is CACRTGDYEQYF. In nucleotides, the CDR3 is TGTGCCTGTAGGACAGGGGACTACGAGCAGTACTTC. The full variable domain, completed using reference TRBV30 and TRBJ2-7, is SQTIHQWPATLVQPVGSPLSLECTVEGTSNPNLYWYRQAAGRGLQLLFYSVGIGQISSEVPQNLSASRPQDRQFILSSKKLLLSDSGFYLCACRTGDYEQYFGPGTRLTVT.

This rearrangement joins TRBV27 to TRBJ2-3; 13 positions match TRBD2. The CDR3 loop spans 15 amino acids. Germline CDR1 MNHEY, CDR2 SMNVEV (reference sequence). The J segment lost 8 bases and the V segment lost 5 bases, leaving 7 bases of the junction unmatched. CDR3 nucleotide sequence: TGTGCCAGCAGTGTCGGGACTAGCGGGGACGGTACGCAGTATTTT. Protein: CASSVGTSGDGTQYF.

This chain connects TRBV7-9 to TRBJ1-4; D unclear. The CDR3 is 16 amino acids. CDR1 is SEHNR, CDR2 FQNEAQ, per germline (reference sequence). Trimming removed 5 bases from V and 2 bases from J, with 15 bases in between. The CDR3 loop reads CASSPRMDSTNEKLFF. In DNA form, the CDR3 reads TGTGCCAGCAGCCCCCGGATGGATTCTACTAATGAAAAACTGTTTTTT.

The chain is built from TRBV5-1 and TRBJ2-3; D perhaps matches TRBD1 (6 bases). There are 15 residues in the CDR3. V gave up 2 bases and J gave up 0 bases, with 10 bases separating them. The germline V gene has CDR1 SGHRS and CDR2 YFSETQ. CDR3 amino acids: CASSFQTGSTDTQYF. DNA of the CDR3: TGCGCCAGCAGCTTCCAGACAGGTAGCACAGATACGCAGTATTTT.

This chain joins TRBV13 and TRBJ1-2; 9 bases line up with TRBD1. Germline lookup yields CDR1 PRHDT and CDR2 FYEKMQ (reference sequence). The CDR3 is 17 residues long. V trimming: 8 bases; J trimming: 5 bases; junction bases outside the gene matches: 18. As DNA, the CDR3 is TGTGCCAGCGCCCCAAATCGCCGGGACAGGGAAGAGTATGGCTACACCTTC. Its translation: CASAPNRRDREEYGYTF. The full variable domain, its missing parts supplied by reference TRBV13 and TRBJ1-2, is AAGVIQSPRHLIKEKRETATLKCYPIPRHDTVYWYQQGPGQDPQFLISFYEKMQSDKGSIPDRFSAQQFSDYHSELNMSSLELGDSALYFCASAPNRRDREEYGYTFGSGTRLTVV.

This clone is a singleton in its sample. The chain is built from TRBV9 and TRBJ2-5; TRBD1 matches at 7 bases. The CDR3 is 16 amino acids. Germline-derived CDR1 and CDR2 are SGDLS and YYNGEE. V was pared by 3 bases and J by 1 base, with 9 bases of the junction left unmatched. The CDR3 DNA is TGTGCCAGCAGCGCTGGGACAGCCATCGTCCAAGAGACCCAGTACTTC. Its translation: CASSAGTAIVQETQYF.

V is TRBV7-2 and J is TRBJ2-1; D remains unclear. V was cut by 7 bases and J by 2 bases, with 3 bases left in between. The CDR3 totals 11 residues. Germline-derived CDR1 and CDR2 are SGHTA and FQGNSA. CDR3 protein: CASKAYNEQFF. In nucleotides, the CDR3 is TGTGCCAGCAAAGCCTACAATGAGCAGTTCTTC.